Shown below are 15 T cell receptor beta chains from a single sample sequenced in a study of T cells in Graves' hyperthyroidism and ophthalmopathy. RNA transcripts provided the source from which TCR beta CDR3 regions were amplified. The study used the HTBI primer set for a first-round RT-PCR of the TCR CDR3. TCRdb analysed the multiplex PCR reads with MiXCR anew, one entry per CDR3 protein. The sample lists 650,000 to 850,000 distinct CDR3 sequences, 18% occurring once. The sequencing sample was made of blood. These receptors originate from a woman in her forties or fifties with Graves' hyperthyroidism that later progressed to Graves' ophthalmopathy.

The CDR3 nucleotides read TGTGCCAGCAGTTTAGCGGGGACTAGCCCCTACAATGAGCAGTTCTTC. Translating it yields CASSLAGTSPYNEQFF. This chain joins TRBV12-3 or TRBV12-4 and TRBJ2-1; 9 bases are a match to TRBD2. V was pared by 0 bases and J by 2 bases, with 2 bases of the junction left unmatched. The CDR3 covers 16 residues.

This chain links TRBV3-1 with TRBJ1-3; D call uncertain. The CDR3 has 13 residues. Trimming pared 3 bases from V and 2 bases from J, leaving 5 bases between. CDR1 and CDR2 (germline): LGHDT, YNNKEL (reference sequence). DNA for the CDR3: TGTGCCAGCAGCCAGGTTACTGGAAACACCATATATTTT. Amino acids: CASSQVTGNTIYF.

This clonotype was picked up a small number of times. The CDR3 DNA follows: TGTGCCAGCAGCCATTATACAGGGGTGGAAAGCAATCAGCCCCAGCATTTT. This sequence encodes CASSHYTGVESNQPQHF. The J gene is TRBJ1-5, the V gene TRBV7-9, with 7 nucleotides matching TRBD1. V shed 5 bases and J 1 base; nucleotides not matched to a gene: 11. The germline CDR1 and CDR2 sequences are SEHNR and FQNEAQ (reference sequence). The CDR3 runs 17 residues.

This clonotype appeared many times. CDR3 sequence: CASSTSAGGTGELFF. The CDR3 DNA reads TGTGCCAGCAGTACTAGTGCTGGGGGCACCGGGGAGCTGTTTTTT. V gene TRBV11-2 combines with J gene TRBJ2-2; TRBD1 or TRBD2 may be the D gene (5 bases each). The CDR3 spans 15 residues. The V end lost 6 bases, the J end lost 4 bases, and 15 bases lay between the germline ends. The germline V gene has CDR1 SGHAT and CDR2 FQNNGV.

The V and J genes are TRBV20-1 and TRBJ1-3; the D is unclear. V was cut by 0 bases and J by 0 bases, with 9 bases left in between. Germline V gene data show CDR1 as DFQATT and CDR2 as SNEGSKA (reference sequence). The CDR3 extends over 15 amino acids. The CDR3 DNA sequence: TGCAGTGCTAGAGATACCCAGTACTCTGGAAACACCATATATTTT. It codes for CSARDTQYSGNTIYF.

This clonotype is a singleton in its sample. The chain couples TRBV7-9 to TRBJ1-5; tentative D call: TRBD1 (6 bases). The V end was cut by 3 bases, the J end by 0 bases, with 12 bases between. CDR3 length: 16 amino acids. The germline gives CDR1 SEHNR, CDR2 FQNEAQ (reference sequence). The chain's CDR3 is CASSFSRGHSNQPQHF. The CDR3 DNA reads TGTGCCAGCAGCTTCTCCAGGGGCCATAGCAATCAGCCCCAGCATTTT.

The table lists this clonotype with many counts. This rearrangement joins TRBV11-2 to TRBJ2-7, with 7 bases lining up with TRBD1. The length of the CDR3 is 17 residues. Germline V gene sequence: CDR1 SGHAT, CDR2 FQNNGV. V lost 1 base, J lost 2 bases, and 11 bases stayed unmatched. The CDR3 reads CASSLGLSGTAPYEQYF. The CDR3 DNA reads TGTGCCAGCAGCTTAGGTCTTTCAGGGACAGCTCCCTACGAGCAGTACTTC.

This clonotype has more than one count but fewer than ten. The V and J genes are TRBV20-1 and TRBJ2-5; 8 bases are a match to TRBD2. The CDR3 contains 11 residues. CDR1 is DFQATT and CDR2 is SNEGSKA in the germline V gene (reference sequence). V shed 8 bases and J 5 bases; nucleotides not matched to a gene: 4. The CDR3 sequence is CSPGGGETQYF. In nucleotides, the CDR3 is TGCAGTCCCGGGGGGGGGGAGACCCAGTACTTC.

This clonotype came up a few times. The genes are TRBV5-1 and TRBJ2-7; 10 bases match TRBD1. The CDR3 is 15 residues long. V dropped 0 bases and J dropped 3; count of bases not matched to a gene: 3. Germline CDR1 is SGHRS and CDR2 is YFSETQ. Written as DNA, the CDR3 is TGCGCCAGCAGCTTGGAGGGGACAGGGGACTACGAGCAGTACTTC. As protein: CASSLEGTGDYEQYF.

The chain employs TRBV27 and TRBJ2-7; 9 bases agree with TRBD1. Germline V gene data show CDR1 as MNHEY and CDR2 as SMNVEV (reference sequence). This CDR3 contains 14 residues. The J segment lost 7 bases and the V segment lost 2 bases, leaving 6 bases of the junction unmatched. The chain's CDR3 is CASSLGQGSREQYF. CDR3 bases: TGTGCCAGCAGTTTAGGACAGGGGTCTCGTGAGCAGTACTTC.

The CDR3 region has the DNA TGTGCCATCAGTGGGACCGGGACAGGGGGCCCAAGGTTGGATACGCAGTATTTT. This translates into CAISGTGTGGPRLDTQYF. The genes are TRBV10-3 and TRBJ2-3, with 12 positions matching TRBD1. The J segment lost 6 bases and the V segment lost 4 bases, leaving 14 bases of the junction unmatched. This CDR3 comprises 18 residues. The germline gives CDR1 ENHRY, CDR2 SYGVKD.

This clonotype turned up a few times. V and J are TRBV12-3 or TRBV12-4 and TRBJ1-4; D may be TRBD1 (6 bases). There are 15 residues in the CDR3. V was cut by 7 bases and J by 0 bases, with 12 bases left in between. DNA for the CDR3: TGTGCCAGCAACTTCAGGGGCCCAACTAATGAAAAACTGTTTTTT. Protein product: CASNFRGPTNEKLFF.

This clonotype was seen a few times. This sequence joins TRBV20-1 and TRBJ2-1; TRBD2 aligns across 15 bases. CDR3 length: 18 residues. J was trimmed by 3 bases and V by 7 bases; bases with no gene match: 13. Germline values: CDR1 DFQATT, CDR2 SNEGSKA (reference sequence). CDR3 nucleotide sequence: TGCAGTGTTGCGGGACTAGCGGGGGGTTTTACCCTCTACAATGAGCAGTTCTTC. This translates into CSVAGLAGGFTLYNEQFF.

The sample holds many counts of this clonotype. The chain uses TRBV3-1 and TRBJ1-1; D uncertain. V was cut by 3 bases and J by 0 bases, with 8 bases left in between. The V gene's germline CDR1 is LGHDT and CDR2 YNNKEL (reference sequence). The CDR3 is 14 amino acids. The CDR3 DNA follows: TGTGCCAGCAGCCATTGGGGTGTGAACACTGAAGCTTTCTTT. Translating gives CASSHWGVNTEAFF.

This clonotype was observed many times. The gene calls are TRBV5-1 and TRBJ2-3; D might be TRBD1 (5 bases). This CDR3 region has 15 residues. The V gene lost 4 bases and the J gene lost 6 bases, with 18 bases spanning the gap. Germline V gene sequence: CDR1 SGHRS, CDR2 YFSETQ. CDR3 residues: CASSVDWAGSDTQYF. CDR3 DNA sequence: TGCGCCAGCAGCGTGGATTGGGCAGGGTCCGATACGCAGTATTTT. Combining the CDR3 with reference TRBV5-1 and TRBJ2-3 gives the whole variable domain KAGVTQTPRYLIKTRGQQVTLSCSPISGHRSVSWYQQTPGQGLQFLFEYFSETQRNKGNFPGRFSGRQFSNSRSEMNVSTLELGDSALYLCASSVDWAGSDTQYFGPGTRLTVL.